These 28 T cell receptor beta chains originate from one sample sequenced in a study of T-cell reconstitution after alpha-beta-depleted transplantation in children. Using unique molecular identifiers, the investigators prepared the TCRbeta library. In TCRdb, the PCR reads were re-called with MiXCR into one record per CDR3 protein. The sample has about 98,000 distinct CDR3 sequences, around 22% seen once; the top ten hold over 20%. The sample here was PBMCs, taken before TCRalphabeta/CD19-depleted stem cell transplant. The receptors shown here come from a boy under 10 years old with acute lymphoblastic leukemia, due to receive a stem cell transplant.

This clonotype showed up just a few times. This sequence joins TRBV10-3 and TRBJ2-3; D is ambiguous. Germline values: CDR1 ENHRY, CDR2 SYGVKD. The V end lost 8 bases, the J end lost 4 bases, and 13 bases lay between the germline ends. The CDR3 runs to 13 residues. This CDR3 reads CAICATGADTQYF. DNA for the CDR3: TGTGCCATCTGTGCGACTGGCGCAGATACGCAGTATTTT.

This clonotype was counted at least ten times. As DNA, the CDR3 is TGTGCCAGCACCCCGGGGGCAACCTACAATGAGCAGTTCTTC. Protein product: CASTPGATYNEQFF. The V gene is TRBV12-3 or TRBV12-4, the J gene TRBJ2-1; perhaps D is TRBD1 or TRBD2 (6 bases each). V was trimmed by 7 bases and J by 2 bases, leaving 12 bases between them. The CDR3 sequence is 14 residues long.

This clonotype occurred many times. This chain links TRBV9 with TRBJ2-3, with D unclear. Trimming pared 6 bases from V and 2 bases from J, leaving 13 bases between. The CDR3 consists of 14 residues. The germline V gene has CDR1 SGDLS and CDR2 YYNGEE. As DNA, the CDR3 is TGTGCCAGCACACCCGATTCGTTCACAGATACGCAGTATTTT. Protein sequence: CASTPDSFTDTQYF. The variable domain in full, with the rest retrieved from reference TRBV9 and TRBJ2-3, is DSGVTQTPKHLITATGQRVTLRCSPRSGDLSVYWYQQSLDQGLQFLIQYYNGEERAKGNILERFSAQQFPDLHSELNLSSLELGDSALYFCASTPDSFTDTQYFGPGTRLTVL.

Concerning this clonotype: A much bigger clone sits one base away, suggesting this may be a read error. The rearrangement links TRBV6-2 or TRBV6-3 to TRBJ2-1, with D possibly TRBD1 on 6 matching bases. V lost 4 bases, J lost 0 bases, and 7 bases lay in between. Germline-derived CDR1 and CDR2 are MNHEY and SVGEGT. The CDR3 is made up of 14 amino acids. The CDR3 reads CASSWDNSYNEQFF. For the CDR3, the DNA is TGTGCCAGCAGTTGGGACAACTCCTACAATGAGCAGTTCTTC.

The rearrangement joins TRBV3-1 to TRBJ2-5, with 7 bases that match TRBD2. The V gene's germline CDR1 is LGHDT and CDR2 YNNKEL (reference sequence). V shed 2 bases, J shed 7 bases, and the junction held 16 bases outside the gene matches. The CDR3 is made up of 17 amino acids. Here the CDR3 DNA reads TGTGCCAGCAGCCAACTAGTCGGGACTAAGAGGTTTGGGACCCAGTACTTC. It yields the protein CASSQLVGTKRFGTQYF.

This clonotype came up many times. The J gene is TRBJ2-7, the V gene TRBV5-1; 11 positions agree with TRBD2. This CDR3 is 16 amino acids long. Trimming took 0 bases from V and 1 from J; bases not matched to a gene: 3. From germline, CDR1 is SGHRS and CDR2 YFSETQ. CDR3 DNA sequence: TGCGCCAGCAGCTTGGATCGACTAGCGGGATCCTACGAGCAGTACTTC. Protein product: CASSLDRLAGSYEQYF.

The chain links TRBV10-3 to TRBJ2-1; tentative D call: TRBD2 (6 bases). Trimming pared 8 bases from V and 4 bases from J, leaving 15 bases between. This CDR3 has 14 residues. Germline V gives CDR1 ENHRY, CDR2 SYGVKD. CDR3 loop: CAIRGSGGYNEQFF. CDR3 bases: TGTGCCATCCGGGGCAGCGGAGGGTACAATGAGCAGTTCTTC.

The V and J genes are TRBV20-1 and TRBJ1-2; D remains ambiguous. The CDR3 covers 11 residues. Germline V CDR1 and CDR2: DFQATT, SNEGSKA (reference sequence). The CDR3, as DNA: TGCACCCAAACCGCTAACTATGGCTACACCTTC. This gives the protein CTQTANYGYTF.

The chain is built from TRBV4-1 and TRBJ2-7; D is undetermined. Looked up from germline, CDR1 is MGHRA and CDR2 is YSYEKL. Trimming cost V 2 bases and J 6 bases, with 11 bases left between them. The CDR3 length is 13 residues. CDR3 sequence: CASSQRAPGEQYF. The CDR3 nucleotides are TGCGCCAGCAGCCAACGGGCCCCGGGCGAGCAGTACTTC.

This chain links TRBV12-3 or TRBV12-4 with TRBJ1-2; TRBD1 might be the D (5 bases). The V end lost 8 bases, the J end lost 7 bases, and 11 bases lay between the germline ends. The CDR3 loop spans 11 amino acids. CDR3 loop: CASSKGSGYTF. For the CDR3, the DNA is TGTGCCAGCTCAAAGGGGTCTGGCTACACCTTC.

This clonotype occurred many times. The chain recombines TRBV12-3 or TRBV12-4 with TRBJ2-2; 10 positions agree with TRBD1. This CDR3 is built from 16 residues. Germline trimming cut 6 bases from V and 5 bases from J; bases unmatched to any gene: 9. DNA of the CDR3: TGTGCCAGCAGACACAAGACAGGGGGCTATACCGGGGAGCTGTTTTTT. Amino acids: CASRHKTGGYTGELFF.

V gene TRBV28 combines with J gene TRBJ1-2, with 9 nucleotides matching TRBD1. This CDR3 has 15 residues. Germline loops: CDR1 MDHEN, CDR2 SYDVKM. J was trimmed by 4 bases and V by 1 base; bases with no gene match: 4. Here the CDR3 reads CASSLYPDRGYGYTF. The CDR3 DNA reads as TGTGCCAGCAGTTTATATCCGGACAGGGGCTATGGCTACACCTTC.

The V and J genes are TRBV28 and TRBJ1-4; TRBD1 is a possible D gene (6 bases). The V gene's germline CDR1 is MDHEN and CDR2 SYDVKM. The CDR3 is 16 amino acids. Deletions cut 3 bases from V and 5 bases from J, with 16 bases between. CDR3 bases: TGTGCCAGCAGTTTGCCCGGGGGGCGAGGAAATGAAAAACTGTTTTTT. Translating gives CASSLPGGRGNEKLFF. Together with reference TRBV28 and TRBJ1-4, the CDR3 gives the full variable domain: DVKVTQSSRYLVKRTGEKVFLECVQDMDHENMFWYRQDPGLGLRLIYFSYDVKMKEKGDIPEGYSVSREKKERFSLILESASTNQTSMYLCASSLPGGRGNEKLFFGSGTQLSVL.

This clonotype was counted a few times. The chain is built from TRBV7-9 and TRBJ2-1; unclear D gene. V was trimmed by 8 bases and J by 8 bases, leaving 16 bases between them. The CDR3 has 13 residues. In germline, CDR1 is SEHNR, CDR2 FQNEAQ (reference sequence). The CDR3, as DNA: TGTGCCAGCGGCTCTCAACGGGTGGATGAGCAGTTCTTC. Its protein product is CASGSQRVDEQFF.

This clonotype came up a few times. CDR3 DNA sequence: TGTGCCAGCAGTCCCGGGACAGGGTATGCCTTACTATACAATGAGCAGTTCTTC. This codes for CASSPGTGYALLYNEQFF. The rearrangement joins TRBV27 to TRBJ2-1, with 9 bases that match TRBD1. This CDR3 comprises 18 residues. Trimming cost V 5 bases and J 4 bases; bases outside gene matches: 15. Germline CDR1 reads MNHEY; CDR2 reads SMNVEV (reference sequence).

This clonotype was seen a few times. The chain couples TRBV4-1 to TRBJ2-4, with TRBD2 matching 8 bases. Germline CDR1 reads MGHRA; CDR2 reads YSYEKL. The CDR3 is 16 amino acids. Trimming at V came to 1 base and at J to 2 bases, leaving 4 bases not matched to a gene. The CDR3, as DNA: TGCGCCAGCAGCCAAGCGGGAGGGGGGTCCAAAAACATTCAGTACTTC. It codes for CASSQAGGGSKNIQYF.

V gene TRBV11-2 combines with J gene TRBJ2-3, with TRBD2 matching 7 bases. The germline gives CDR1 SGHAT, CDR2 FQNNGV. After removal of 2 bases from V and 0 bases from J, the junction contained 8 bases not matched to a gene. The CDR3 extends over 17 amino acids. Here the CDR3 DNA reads TGTGCCAGCAGCTTACTTACGGGAGGTACAAGCACAGATACGCAGTATTTT. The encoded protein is CASSLLTGGTSTDTQYF.

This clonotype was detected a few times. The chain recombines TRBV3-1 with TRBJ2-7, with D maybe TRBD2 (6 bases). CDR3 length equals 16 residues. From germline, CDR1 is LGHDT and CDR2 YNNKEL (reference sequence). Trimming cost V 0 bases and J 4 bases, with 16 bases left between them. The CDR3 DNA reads TGTGCCAGCAGCCAAGATATTGGTCGCGGGAAGTACGAGCAGTACTTC. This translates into CASSQDIGRGKYEQYF.

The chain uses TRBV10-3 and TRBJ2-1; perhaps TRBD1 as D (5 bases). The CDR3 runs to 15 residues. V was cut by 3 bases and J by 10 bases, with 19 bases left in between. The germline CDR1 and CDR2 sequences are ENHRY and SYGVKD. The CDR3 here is CAISDGFLSGQEQFF. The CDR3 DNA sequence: TGTGCCATCAGTGATGGGTTTCTTTCTGGACAAGAGCAGTTCTTC.

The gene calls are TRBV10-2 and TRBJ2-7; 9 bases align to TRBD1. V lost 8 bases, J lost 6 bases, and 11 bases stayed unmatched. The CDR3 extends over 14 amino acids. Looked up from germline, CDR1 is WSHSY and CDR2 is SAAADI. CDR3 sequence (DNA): TGCGCCAGCGGATTGGGGACAGGGAGAGGCGAGCAGTACTTC. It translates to CASGLGTGRGEQYF.

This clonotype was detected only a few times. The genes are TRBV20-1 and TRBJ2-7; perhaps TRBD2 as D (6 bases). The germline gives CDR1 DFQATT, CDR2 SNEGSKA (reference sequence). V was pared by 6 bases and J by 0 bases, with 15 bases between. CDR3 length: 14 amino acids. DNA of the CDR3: TGCAGTGCGAAGGGCGGAGGGTTCTCCTACGAGCAGTACTTC. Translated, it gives CSAKGGGFSYEQYF.

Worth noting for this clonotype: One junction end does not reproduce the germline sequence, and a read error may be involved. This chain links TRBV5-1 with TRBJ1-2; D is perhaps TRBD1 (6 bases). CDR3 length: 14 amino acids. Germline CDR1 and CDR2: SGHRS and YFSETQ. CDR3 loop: CASSLGGDSYGDTF. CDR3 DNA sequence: TGCGCCAGCAGCTTAGGGGGAGACAGCTATGGCGACACCTTC. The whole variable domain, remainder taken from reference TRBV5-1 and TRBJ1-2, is KAGVTQTPRYLIKTRGQQVTLSCSPISGHRSVSWYQQTPGQGLQFLFEYFSETQRNKGNFPGRFSGRQFSNSRSEMNVSTLELGDSALYLCASSLGGDSYGDTFGSGTRLTVV.

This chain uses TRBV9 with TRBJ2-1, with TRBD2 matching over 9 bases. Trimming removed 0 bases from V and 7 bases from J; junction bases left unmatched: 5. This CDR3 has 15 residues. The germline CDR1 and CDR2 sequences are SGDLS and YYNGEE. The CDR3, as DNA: TGTGCCAGCAGCGTAGGTAGCGGGAGTCTTAATGAGCAGTTCTTC. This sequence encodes CASSVGSGSLNEQFF.

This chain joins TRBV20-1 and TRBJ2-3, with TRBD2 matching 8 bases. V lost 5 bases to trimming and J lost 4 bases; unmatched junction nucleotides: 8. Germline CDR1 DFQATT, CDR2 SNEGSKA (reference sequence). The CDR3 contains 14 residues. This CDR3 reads CSALISGKADTQYF. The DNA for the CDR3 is TGCAGTGCTTTGATTAGCGGGAAGGCAGATACGCAGTATTTT.

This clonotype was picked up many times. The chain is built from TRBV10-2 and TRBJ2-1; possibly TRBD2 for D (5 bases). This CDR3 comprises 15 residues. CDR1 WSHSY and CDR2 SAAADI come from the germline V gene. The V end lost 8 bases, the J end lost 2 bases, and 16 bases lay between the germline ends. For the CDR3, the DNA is TGCGCCAGCGGACCCACCGGGAACGCCTACAATGAGCAGTTCTTC. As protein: CASGPTGNAYNEQFF.

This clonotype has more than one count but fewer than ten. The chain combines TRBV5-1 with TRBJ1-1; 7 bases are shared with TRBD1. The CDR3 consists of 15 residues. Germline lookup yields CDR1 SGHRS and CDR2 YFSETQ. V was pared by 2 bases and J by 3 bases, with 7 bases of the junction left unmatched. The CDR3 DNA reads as TGCGCCAGCAGCTTCGCTCAACAGGGGTACACTGAAGCTTTCTTT. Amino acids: CASSFAQQGYTEAFF.

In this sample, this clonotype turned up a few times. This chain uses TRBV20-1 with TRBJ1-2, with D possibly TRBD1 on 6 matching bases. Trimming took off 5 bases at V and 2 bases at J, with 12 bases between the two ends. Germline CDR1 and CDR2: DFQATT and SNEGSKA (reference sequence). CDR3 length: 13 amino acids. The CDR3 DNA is TGCAGTGCTCAACGACAGGAGAACTATGGCTACACCTTC. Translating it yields CSAQRQENYGYTF.

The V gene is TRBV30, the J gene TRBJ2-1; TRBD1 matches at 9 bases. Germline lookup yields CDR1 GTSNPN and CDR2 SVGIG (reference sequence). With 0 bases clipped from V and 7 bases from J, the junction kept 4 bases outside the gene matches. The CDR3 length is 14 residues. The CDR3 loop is CAWSVQGARNEQFF. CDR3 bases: TGTGCCTGGAGTGTACAGGGGGCACGTAATGAGCAGTTCTTC.